One sample yielded the 4 T cell receptor beta chains listed below, sequenced in a study of glioma-infiltrating T cells. Amplification of TCR alpha and beta CDR3 regions from RNA used iRepertoire nested multiplex PCR. MiXCR, run by TCRdb on the multiplex PCR reads, gives a single entry per CDR3 protein. This sample has under 200,000 distinct CDR3 sequences, with around 40% found just once. What was sequenced was glioma tissue, nonneoplastic brain tissue, or PBMCs (not recorded which). These receptors all stem from a human donor with low-grade glioma or glioblastoma, undergoing nonglioma brain surgery, or in good health (not recorded which).

In its sample, this clonotype was seen many times. The chain links TRBV28 to TRBJ2-2; D unclear. The V end was cut by 7 bases, the J end by 1 base, with 10 bases between. The CDR3 is 14 residues long. Germline-derived CDR1 and CDR2 are MDHEN and SYDVKM. This CDR3 is CASKSAGNTGELFF. CDR3 DNA sequence: TGTGCCAGCAAATCGGCCGGGAACACCGGGGAGCTGTTTTTT.

Points on this clonotype: Since a much larger clone is just one base distant, this may be a read error. The V gene is TRBV2, the J gene TRBJ2-1; D is unclear. The CDR3 runs 12 residues. CDR1 and CDR2 from the germline V gene are SNHLY and FYNNEI. Trimming removed 4 bases from V and 8 bases from J, with 9 bases in between. The CDR3 here is CASSGVLDEQFF. CDR3 coding DNA: TGTGCCAGCAGTGGCGTTCTGGATGAGCAGTTCTTC.

A word on this clonotype: A single base separates this from a much larger clone, so it may be a read error. The genes are TRBV20-1 and TRBJ2-7; D is ambiguous. V lost 1 base and J 5 bases, leaving 12 bases between the germline ends. The CDR3 sequence is 13 residues long. Germline values: CDR1 DFQATT, CDR2 SNEGSKA (reference sequence). Here the CDR3 reads CSARGPVSHEQYF. CDR3 nucleotides: TGCAGTGCTAGAGGGCCTGTGTCCCACGAGCAGTACTTC.

A word on this clonotype: The junction shows a germline mismatch at one end, possibly a read error. The chain combines TRBV19 with TRBJ1-5; 7 bases map to TRBD1. CDR3 length: 14 residues. Germline V lookup: CDR1 LNHDA, CDR2 SQIVND (reference sequence). This CDR3 reads CASSRDSSNQPKHF. Here the CDR3 DNA reads TGTGCCAGTAGTAGGGACAGCAGCAATCAGCCCAAGCATTTT.